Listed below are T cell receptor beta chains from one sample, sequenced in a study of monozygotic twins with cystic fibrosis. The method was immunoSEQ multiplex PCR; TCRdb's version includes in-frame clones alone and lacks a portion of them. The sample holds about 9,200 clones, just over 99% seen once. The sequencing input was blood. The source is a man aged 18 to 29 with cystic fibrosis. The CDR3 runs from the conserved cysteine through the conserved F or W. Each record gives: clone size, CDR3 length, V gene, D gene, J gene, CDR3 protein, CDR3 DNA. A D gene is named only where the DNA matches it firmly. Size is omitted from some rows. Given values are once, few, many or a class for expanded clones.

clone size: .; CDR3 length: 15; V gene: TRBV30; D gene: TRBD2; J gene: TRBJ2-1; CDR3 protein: CAWSRTGTRYNEQFF; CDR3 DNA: TGTGCCTGGAGCCGTACCGGGACTAGATACAATGAGCAGTTCTTC
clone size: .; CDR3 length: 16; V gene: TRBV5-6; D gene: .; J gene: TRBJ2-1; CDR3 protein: CASTKDPRSSYNEQFF; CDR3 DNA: TGTGCCAGCACCAAGGACCCTAGGAGCTCCTACAATGAGCAGTTCTTC
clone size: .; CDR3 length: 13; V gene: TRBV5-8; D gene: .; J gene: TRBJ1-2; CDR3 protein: CASSSGTYYGYTF; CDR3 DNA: TGTGCCAGCAGCTCCGGGACATACTATGGCTACACCTTC
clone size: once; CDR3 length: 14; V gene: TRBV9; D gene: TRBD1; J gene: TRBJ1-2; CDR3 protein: CASSVGRGGYGYTF; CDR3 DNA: TGTGCCAGCAGCGTAGGGAGAGGGGGCTACGGCTACACCTTC
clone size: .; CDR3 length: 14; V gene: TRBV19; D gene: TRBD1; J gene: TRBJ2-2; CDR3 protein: CASSIRGPGGELFF; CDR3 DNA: TGTGCCAGTAGTATAAGGGGGCCCGGTGGGGAGCTGTTTTTT
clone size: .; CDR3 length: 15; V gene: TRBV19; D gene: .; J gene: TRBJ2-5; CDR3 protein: CASSAAPLAMQTQYF; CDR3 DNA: TGTGCCAGTAGTGCAGCCCCCCTGGCGATGCAGACCCAGTACTTC
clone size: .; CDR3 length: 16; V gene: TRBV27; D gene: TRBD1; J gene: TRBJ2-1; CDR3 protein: CASSSGTVILVREQFF; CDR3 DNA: TGTGCCAGCAGTTCCGGGACAGTCATTCTAGTACGTGAGCAGTTCTTC
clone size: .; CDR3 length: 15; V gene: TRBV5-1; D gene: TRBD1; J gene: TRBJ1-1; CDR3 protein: CASSSQQGANTEAFF; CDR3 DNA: TGCGCCAGCAGCTCCCAACAGGGGGCGAACACTGAAGCTTTCTTT
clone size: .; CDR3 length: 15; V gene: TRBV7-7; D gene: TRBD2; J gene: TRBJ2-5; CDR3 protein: CASSVLAGGRPTQYF; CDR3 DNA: TGTGCTAGCAGCGTGCTAGCGGGGGGGCGGCCGACCCAGTACTTC
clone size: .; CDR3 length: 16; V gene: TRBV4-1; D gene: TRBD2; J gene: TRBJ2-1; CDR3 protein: CASSQEIGGIYNEQFF; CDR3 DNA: TGCGCCAGCAGCCAAGAAATCGGGGGGATCTACAATGAGCAGTTCTTC
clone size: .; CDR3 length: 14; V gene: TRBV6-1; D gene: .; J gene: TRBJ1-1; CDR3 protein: CASTESGRGTEAFF; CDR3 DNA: TGTGCCAGCACCGAAAGTGGACGGGGGACTGAAGCTTTCTTT
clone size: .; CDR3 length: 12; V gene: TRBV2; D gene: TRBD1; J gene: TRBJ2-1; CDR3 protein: CASSTGAAEQFF; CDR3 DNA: TGTGCCAGCAGCACAGGGGCCGCTGAGCAGTTCTTC
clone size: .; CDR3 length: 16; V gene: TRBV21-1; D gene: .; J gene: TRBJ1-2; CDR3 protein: CASSTPGTGDNYGYTF; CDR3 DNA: TGTGCCAGCAGCACGCCCGGGACAGGGGATAACTATGGCTACACCTTC
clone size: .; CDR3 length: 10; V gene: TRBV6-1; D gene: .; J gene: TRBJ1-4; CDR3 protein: CASAERKLFF; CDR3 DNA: TGTGCCAGCGCGGAGAGAAAACTGTTTTTT
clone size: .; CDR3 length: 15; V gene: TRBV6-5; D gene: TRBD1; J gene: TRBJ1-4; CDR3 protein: CASSLTGRGNEKLFF; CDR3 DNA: TGTGCCAGCAGCTTGACAGGGAGGGGGAATGAAAAACTGTTTTTT
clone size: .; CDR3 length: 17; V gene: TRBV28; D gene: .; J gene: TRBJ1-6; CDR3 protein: CASSLLKGEGPNSPLHF; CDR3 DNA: TGTGCCAGCAGCCTTTTAAAGGGGGAGGGGCCAAATTCACCCCTCCACTTT
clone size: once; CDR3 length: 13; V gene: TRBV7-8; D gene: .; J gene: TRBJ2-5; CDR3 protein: CASSFGTRETQYF; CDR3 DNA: TGTGCCAGCAGCTTCGGTACGAGGGAGACCCAGTACTTC
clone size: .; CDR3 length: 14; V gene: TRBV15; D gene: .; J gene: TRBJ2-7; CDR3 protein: CATSVGSRAGEQYF; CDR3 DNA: TGTGCCACCAGCGTCGGTAGCCGGGCTGGCGAGCAGTACTTC
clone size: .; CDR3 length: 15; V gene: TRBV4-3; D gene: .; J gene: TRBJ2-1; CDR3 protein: CASSQEGRGTNEQFF; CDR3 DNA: TGCGCCAGCAGCCAAGAAGGCAGGGGGACTAATGAGCAGTTCTTC
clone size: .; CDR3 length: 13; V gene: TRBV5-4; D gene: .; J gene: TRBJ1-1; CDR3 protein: CASSLALGPEAFF; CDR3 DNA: TGTGCCAGCAGCTTGGCCTTGGGGCCCGAAGCTTTCTTT
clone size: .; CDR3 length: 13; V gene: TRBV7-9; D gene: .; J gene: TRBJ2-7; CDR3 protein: CASSFSSSYEQYF; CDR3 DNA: TGTGCCAGCAGCTTTTCCAGCTCCTACGAGCAGTACTTC
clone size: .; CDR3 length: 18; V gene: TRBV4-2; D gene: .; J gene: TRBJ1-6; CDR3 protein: CASSQDTLVEGNNSPLHF; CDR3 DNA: TGTGCCAGCAGCCAAGATACCCTGGTGGAGGGCAATAATTCACCCCTCCACTTT
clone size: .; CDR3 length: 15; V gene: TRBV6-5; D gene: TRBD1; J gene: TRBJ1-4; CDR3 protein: CASRDRGLENEKLFF; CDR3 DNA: TGTGCCAGCAGGGACAGGGGTCTGGAGAATGAAAAACTGTTTTTT
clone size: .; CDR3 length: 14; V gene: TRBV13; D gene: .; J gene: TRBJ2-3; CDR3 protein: CALFPLDTTDTQYF; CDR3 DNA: TGTGCCTTGTTCCCTCTAGATACGACAGATACGCAGTATTTT
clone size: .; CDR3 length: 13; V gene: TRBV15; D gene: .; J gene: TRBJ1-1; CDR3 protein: CATSKDPGTEAFF; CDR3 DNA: TGTGCCACCAGCAAGGACCCAGGGACTGAAGCTTTCTTT
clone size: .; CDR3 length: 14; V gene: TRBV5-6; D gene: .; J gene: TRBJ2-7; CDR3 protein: CASSSLLVGHEQYF; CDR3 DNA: TGTGCCAGCAGCTCCCTGCTCGTCGGGCACGAGCAGTACTTC
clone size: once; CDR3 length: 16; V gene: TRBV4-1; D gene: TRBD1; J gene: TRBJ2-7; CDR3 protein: CASSQEGQGTFYEQYF; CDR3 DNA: TGCGCCAGCAGCCAAGAAGGACAGGGCACTTTCTACGAGCAGTACTTC
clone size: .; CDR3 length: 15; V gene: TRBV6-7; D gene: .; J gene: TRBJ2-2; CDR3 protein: CASSKSDTNTGELFF; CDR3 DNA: TGTGCCAGCAGTAAATCAGACACGAACACCGGGGAGCTGTTTTTT
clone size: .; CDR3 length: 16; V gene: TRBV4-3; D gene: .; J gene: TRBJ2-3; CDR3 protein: CASSQNTQRITDTQYF; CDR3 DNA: TGCGCCAGCAGCCAAAACACCCAGCGGATCACAGATACGCAGTATTTT
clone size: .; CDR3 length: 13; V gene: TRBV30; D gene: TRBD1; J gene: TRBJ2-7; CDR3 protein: CAWSGTVPSEQYF; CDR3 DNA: TGTGCCTGGAGCGGGACAGTCCCCTCCGAGCAGTACTTC
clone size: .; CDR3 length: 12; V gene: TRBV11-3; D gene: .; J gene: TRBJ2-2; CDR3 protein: CASSFRTGELFF; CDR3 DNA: TGTGCCAGCAGCTTTCGCACCGGGGAGCTGTTTTTT
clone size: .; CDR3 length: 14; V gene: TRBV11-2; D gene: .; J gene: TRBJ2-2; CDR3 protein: CASMEQANTGELFF; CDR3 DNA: TGTGCCAGCATGGAACAGGCCAACACCGGGGAGCTGTTTTTT
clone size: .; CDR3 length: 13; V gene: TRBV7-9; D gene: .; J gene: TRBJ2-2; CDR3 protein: CATERGRTGELFF; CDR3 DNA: TGTGCCACCGAAAGGGGAAGGACCGGGGAGCTGTTTTTT
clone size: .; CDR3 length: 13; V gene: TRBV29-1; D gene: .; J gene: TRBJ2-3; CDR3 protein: CSVEPTSIDTQYF; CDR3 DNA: TGCAGCGTTGAACCTACTAGCATAGATACGCAGTATTTT
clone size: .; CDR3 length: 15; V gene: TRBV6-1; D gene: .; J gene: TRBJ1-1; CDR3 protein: CASSAKTGQVTEAFF; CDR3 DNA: TGTGCCAGCAGTGCTAAAACGGGTCAAGTAACTGAAGCTTTCTTT
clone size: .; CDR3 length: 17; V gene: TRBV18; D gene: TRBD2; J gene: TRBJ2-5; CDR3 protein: CASSPNGPTSAGETQYF; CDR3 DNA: TGTGCCAGCTCACCCAACGGGCCGACTAGCGCCGGGGAGACCCAGTACTTC
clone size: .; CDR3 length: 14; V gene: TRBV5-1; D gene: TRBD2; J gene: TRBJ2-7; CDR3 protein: CASSPLAGAYEQYF; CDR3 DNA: TGCGCCAGCAGCCCATTAGCGGGGGCTTACGAGCAGTACTTC
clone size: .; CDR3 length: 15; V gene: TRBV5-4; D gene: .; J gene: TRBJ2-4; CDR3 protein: CASSSRESGKNIQYF; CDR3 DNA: TGTGCCAGCAGCTCTAGGGAATCTGGCAAAAACATTCAGTACTTC
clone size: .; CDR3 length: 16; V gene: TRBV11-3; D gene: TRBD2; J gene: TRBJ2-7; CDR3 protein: CASSSSWGSGSYEQYF; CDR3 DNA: TGTGCCAGCAGCTCCTCCTGGGGTAGCGGGAGCTACGAGCAGTACTTC
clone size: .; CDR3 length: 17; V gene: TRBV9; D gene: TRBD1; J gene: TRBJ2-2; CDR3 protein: CASSVNPGTGNTGELFF; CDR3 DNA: TGTGCCAGCAGCGTAAACCCCGGGACAGGTAACACCGGGGAGCTGTTTTTT
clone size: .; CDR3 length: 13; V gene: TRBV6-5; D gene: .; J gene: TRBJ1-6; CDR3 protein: CASSYFTNSPLHF; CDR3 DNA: TGTGCCAGCAGTTACTTCACAAATTCACCCCTCCACTTT